This T cell receptor beta chain originates from a study of blood T cell repertoires in COVID-19. The overall study: The United States, Italy and Spain were the sources of the acute and convalescent COVID-19 samples. The analysed material was cDNA or gDNA that came from T cells, B-cell-depleted T cells, or PBMCs.

Participant age was about 18 to 89 years, and participants resided in about two dozen US areas. Per the study methods: The assay estimated nucleated cells by amplifying reference gene primers. Sequencing used immunoSEQ multiplex PCR; TCRdb keeps in-frame clones, though not all of them. That table is the source of V, J and clone size, and D and trimming were worked out from the DNA. There are 200,000 to 250,000 clones in the sample; nearly 90% occur only once, and less than 15% lies in the top ten. This clone has more than one count but fewer than ten. V lost 6 bases and J 7 bases, leaving 16 bases between the germline ends. CDR3 size: 13 residues. The germline V gene has CDR1 MNHEY and CDR2 SVGEGT.

The genes are TRBV6-2 or TRBV6-3 and TRBJ2-7; possible D gene TRBD2, 6 bases. The TCR originated in a man aged 30 to 39 who had been exposed to COVID-19. What was sequenced was PBMCs or T cells enriched from blood (not recorded which). The chain's CDR3 is CASSGGGLLEQYF. The DNA for the CDR3 is TGTGCCAGCAGCGGGGGAGGCCTACTGGAGCAGTACTTC.